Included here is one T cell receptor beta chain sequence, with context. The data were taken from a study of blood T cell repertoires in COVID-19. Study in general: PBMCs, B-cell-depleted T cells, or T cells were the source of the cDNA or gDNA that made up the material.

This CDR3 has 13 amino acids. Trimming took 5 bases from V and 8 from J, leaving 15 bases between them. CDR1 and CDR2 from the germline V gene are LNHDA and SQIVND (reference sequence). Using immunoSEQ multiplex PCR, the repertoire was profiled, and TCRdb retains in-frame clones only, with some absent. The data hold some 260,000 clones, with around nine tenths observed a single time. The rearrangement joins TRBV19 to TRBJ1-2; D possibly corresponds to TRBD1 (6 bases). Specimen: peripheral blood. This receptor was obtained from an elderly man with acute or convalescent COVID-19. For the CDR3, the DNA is TGTGCCAGTAGTCCGAACCTACAGGGAGGCTACACCTTC. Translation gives CASSPNLQGGYTF.